What follows are 21 T cell receptor beta chains derived from one specimen sequenced in a study of human T cells and chemical hapten exposure. TCRdb called the RACE reads again in MiXCR, with one record for every CDR3 protein. The sample has about 77,000 distinct CDR3 sequences; around 9.3% are singletons. Sample time point: healthy volunteer bleed at 6 weeks. Unfractionated whole blood yielded total RNA. The specimen sequenced was whole blood. The receptors shown here come from a female donor in good health. Some clones in this sample may be carry-over from other donors' samples.

This clonotype was seen at least ten times. This sequence joins TRBV18 and TRBJ1-3, with D possibly TRBD1 on 5 matching bases. Trimming removed 0 bases from V and 0 bases from J, with 18 bases in between. CDR1 and CDR2 (germline): KGHSH, LQKENI. The CDR3 has 19 residues. The CDR3 here is CASSPPRMRDPSSGNTIYF. In DNA, the CDR3 is TGTGCCAGCTCACCACCGCGAATGAGGGACCCGAGCTCTGGAAACACCATATATTTT.

This clonotype was recorded many times. The gene calls are TRBV6-1 and TRBJ1-6; D remains ambiguous. Trimming shortened V by 1 base and J by 3 bases, and 7 bases separated the two germline ends. CDR1 is MNHNS and CDR2 is SASEGT in the germline V gene. The CDR3 is 15 amino acids. The CDR3 DNA follows: TGTGCCAGCAGTGAAGGAAACAGCTATAATTCACCCCTCCACTTT. It encodes CASSEGNSYNSPLHF.

The V gene is TRBV20-1, the J gene TRBJ2-3, with 9 bases identical to TRBD2. The V and J ends lost 5 bases and 3 bases, in that order; junction bases with no gene match: 9. Germline lookup yields CDR1 DFQATT and CDR2 SNEGSKA (reference sequence). The CDR3 runs to 15 residues. As DNA, the CDR3 is TGCAGTGCTGTAGGGGCGGGGGGGCCTACAGATACGCAGTATTTT. Encoded protein: CSAVGAGGPTDTQYF.

With respect to this clonotype: Germline is not matched at one junction end, which may reflect a read error. The rearrangement links TRBV2 to TRBJ1-5; D gene uncertain. CDR3 length: 16 residues. Germline values: CDR1 SNHLY, CDR2 FYNNEI. The CDR3 coding sequence is TGTGCCAGCAGAGAAGGACCAAGGGAGAGCAATCAGCCCCAGAATTTT. The encoded protein is CASREGPRESNQPQNF.

This clonotype was detected only a few times. The chain couples TRBV27 to TRBJ2-3; D remains ambiguous. Trimming removed 3 bases from V and 3 bases from J, with 13 bases in between. CDR3 length equals 15 residues. The V gene's germline CDR1 is MNHEY and CDR2 SMNVEV (reference sequence). Here the CDR3 reads CASSFNPRGTDTQYF. In nucleotides, the CDR3 is TGTGCCAGCAGTTTTAACCCCCGTGGGACAGATACGCAGTATTTT.

The chain is built from TRBV4-3 and TRBJ1-1; TRBD1 is a possible D gene (5 bases). The germline V and J ends were trimmed by 1 base and 0 bases, with 9 bases remaining between them. Germline CDR1 reads LGHNA; CDR2 reads YSLEER. The CDR3 is made up of 15 amino acids. CDR3 sequence reads: CASSQVAGMNTEAFF. CDR3 DNA sequence: TGCGCCAGCAGCCAAGTGGCAGGGATGAACACTGAAGCTTTCTTT.

For this clonotype: Given a much more abundant clone one base away, this may be a read error. This chain links TRBV2 with TRBJ1-2; D might be TRBD1 (5 bases). This CDR3 has 13 residues. The germline V gene encodes CDR1 SNHLY and CDR2 FYNNEI. Trimming removed 6 bases from V and 7 bases from J, with 15 bases in between. The CDR3 sequence: CASSVRGSGGYTF. The CDR3 DNA is TGTGCCAGCAGCGTTAGGGGAAGTGGTGGCTACACCTTC.

This clonotype was counted between two and nine times. The chain uses TRBV7-8 and TRBJ1-1; 8 nucleotides line up with TRBD1. J lost 1 base, V lost 2 bases, and 9 bases had no gene match. Germline V gene sequence: CDR1 SGHVS, CDR2 FQNEAQ. The CDR3 covers 17 residues. The chain's CDR3 is CASSLFLWQGANTEAFF. DNA of the CDR3: TGTGCCAGCAGCTTATTTTTGTGGCAGGGGGCGAACACTGAAGCTTTCTTT.

This clonotype came up a few times. J is TRBJ1-6 and V is TRBV5-1; D gene unclear. Trimming stripped 0 bases from V and 0 bases from J, with 13 bases between. The CDR3 has 18 amino acids. Germline V lookup: CDR1 SGHRS, CDR2 YFSETQ. CDR3 loop: CASSLAGGSISYNSPLHF. CDR3 DNA: TGCGCCAGCAGCTTGGCCGGCGGGAGCATCTCCTATAATTCACCCCTCCACTTT.

This chain joins TRBV6-2 or TRBV6-3 and TRBJ2-1, with 9 bases matching TRBD2. CDR1 and CDR2 (germline): MNHEY, SVGEGT. J lost 0 bases, V lost 8 bases, and 11 bases had no gene match. The CDR3 totals 17 residues. CDR3 residues: CASGGGLASSSYNEQFF. The DNA for the CDR3 is TGTGCCAGCGGGGGCGGACTAGCGTCTAGCTCCTACAATGAGCAGTTCTTC.

The chain links TRBV28 to TRBJ2-1; D not resolved. V lost 5 bases, J lost 7 bases, and 9 bases lay in between. CDR1 MDHEN and CDR2 SYDVKM come from the germline V gene. The CDR3 is 12 amino acids. CDR3 in amino acids: CASSLPRNEQFF. DNA for the CDR3: TGTGCCAGCAGTCTCCCCCGGAATGAGCAGTTCTTC. The complete variable domain, with remaining parts taken from reference TRBV28 and TRBJ2-1, reads DVKVTQSSRYLVKRTGEKVFLECVQDMDHENMFWYRQDPGLGLRLIYFSYDVKMKEKGDIPEGYSVSREKKERFSLILESASTNQTSMYLCASSLPRNEQFFGPGTRLTVL.

This clonotype was detected only a few times. The CDR3 is CASSSAGGASYEQYF. DNA of the CDR3: TGCGCCAGCAGCTCAGCAGGGGGGGCGTCCTACGAGCAGTACTTC. The chain employs TRBV5-1 and TRBJ2-7, with D perhaps assigned TRBD1 or TRBD2 (7 bases each). V gave up 3 bases and J gave up 1 base, with 14 bases separating them. CDR3 length: 15 amino acids. Germline V gene lookup returns CDR1 SGHRS and CDR2 YFSETQ.

This clonotype was counted many times. The chain links TRBV5-1 to TRBJ1-6; 9 positions agree with TRBD1. Germline V gene sequence: CDR1 SGHRS, CDR2 YFSETQ. The J segment lost 11 bases and the V segment lost 4 bases, leaving 10 bases of the junction unmatched. The CDR3 consists of 15 residues. CDR3 protein: CASSLEQGASAPLHF. The DNA of the CDR3 is TGCGCCAGCAGCCTTGAACAGGGGGCTTCGGCACCCCTCCACTTT.

This clonotype was counted at least ten times. This chain joins TRBV6-6 and TRBJ1-1, with D hard to call. V lost 6 bases and J 1 base, leaving 12 bases between the germline ends. Germline V gene sequence: CDR1 MNHNY, CDR2 SVGAGI (reference sequence). The CDR3 runs to 14 residues. As DNA, the CDR3 is TGTGCCAGCAGGCCTGCGCCGGGGAACACTGAAGCTTTCTTT. Translating it yields CASRPAPGNTEAFF.

This chain links TRBV12-3 or TRBV12-4 with TRBJ1-2, with 9 bases that match TRBD1. V trimming: 9 bases; J trimming: 0 bases; junction bases outside the gene matches: 14. The CDR3 loop spans 17 amino acids. The CDR3 region is CASTIYEQGAANYGYTF. The CDR3 DNA follows: TGTGCCAGTACCATCTATGAACAGGGGGCAGCTAACTATGGCTACACCTTC.

The rearrangement joins TRBV6-6 to TRBJ1-2; TRBD1 matches 7 bases. The length of the CDR3 is 14 residues. From germline, CDR1 is MNHNY and CDR2 SVGAGI (reference sequence). The ends lost 6 bases at V and 5 bases at J; junction bases unmatched: 9. In DNA, the CDR3 is TGTGCCAGCAGAATAACCGGGACAGAATATGGCTACACCTTC. The encoded protein is CASRITGTEYGYTF.

Details on this clonotype: Being one base from a much bigger clone, this may be a read error. The chain recombines TRBV20-1 with TRBJ1-3; D is uncertain. V was shortened by 4 bases and J by 0 bases, with 10 bases between the two germline ends. The CDR3 spans 14 residues. CDR1 and CDR2 (germline): DFQATT, SNEGSKA (reference sequence). The CDR3 loop reads CSAKKHDSGNTIYF. CDR3 in DNA: TGCAGTGCTAAGAAACACGACTCTGGAAACACCATATATTTT.

This chain joins TRBV5-5 and TRBJ2-5; 8 nucleotides agree with TRBD1. CDR3 size: 21 residues. Germline CDR1 is SGHKS and CDR2 is YYEKEE (reference sequence). Trimming at V came to 1 base and at J to 5 bases, leaving 25 bases not matched to a gene. CDR3 loop: CASSLRSTFYRGAPSGETQYF. CDR3 in DNA: TGTGCCAGCAGCTTGAGATCGACTTTCTACAGGGGGGCCCCTTCGGGGGAGACCCAGTACTTC.

V is TRBV7-3 and J is TRBJ1-1; D call uncertain. CDR3 length: 15 amino acids. Germline CDR1 reads SGHTA; CDR2 reads FQGTGA. The V end lost 7 bases, the J end lost 8 bases, and 23 bases lay between the germline ends. CDR3 sequence: CASTYTVRSDGEAFF. In DNA, the CDR3 is TGTGCCAGCACCTATACTGTCAGGTCGGACGGAGAAGCTTTCTTT.

This clonotype was counted a few times. V gene TRBV18 combines with J gene TRBJ2-3, with 9 positions matching TRBD1. Germline V gene lookup returns CDR1 KGHSH and CDR2 LQKENI. Unmatched junction bases numbered 2, after V lost 3 bases and J lost 1 base. This CDR3 is built from 15 residues. The CDR3 here is CASSPRTGGTDTQYF. Written as DNA, the CDR3 is TGTGCCAGCTCACCGAGGACAGGGGGCACAGATACGCAGTATTTT.

The DNA for the CDR3 is TGTGCCAGCAGCTTACCCGGGACAGGGGGCCGCGAGCAGTACTTC. This sequence encodes CASSLPGTGGREQYF. The chain carries TRBV7-9 and TRBJ2-7; TRBD1 matches at 12 bases. V lost 2 bases, J lost 6 bases, and 5 bases stayed unmatched. There are 15 residues in the CDR3. Germline CDR1 SEHNR, CDR2 FQNEAQ (reference sequence).